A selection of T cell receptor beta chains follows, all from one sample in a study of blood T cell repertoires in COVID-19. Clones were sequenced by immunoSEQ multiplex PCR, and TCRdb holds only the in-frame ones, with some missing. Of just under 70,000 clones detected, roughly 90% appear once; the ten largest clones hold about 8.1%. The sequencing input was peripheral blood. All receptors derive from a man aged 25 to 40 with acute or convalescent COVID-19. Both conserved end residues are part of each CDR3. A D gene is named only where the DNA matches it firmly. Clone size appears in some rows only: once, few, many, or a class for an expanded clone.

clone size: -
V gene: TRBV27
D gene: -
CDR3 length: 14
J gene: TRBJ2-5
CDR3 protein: CASSPGARIETQYF
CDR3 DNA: TGTGCCAGCAGTCCAGGGGCCAGGATTGAGACCCAGTACTTC

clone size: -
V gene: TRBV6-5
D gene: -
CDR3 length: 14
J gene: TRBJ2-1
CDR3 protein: CASSYSPRNNEQFF
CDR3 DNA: TGTGCCAGCAGTTACTCCCCCAGGAACAATGAGCAGTTCTTC

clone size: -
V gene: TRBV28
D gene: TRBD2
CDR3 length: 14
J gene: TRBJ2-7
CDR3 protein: CASRRTSGSYEQYF
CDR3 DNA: TGTGCCAGCAGACGGACTAGCGGGAGCTACGAGCAGTACTTC

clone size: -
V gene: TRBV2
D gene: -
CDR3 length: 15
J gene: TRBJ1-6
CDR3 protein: CASSDASSYNSPLHF
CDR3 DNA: TGTGCCAGCAGTGATGCGAGCTCCTATAATTCACCCCTCCACTTT

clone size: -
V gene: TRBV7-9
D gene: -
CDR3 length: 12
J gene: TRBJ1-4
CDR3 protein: CASSTYRDILFF
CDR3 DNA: TGTGCCAGCAGCACGTACCGGGACATCCTGTTTTTT

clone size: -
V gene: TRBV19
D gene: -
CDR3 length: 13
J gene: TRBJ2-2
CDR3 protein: CASRRVGTGELFF
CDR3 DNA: TGTGCCAGTAGACGGGTAGGCACCGGGGAGCTGTTTTTT

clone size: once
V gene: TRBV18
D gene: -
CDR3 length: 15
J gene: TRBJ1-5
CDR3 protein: CASSPVGGLSQPQHF
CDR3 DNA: TGTGCCAGCTCACCGGTTGGGGGCCTCAGTCAGCCCCAGCATTTT

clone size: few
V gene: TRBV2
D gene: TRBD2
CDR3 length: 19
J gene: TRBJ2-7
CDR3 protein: CASSEALSLTGGSIYEQYF
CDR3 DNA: TGTGCCAGCAGTGAAGCGCTTAGTTTAACGGGCGGGAGTATATACGAGCAGTACTTC

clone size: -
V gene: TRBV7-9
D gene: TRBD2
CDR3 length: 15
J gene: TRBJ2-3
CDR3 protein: CASSLAGVRTDTQYF
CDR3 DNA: TGTGCCAGCAGCCTAGCGGGAGTTCGCACAGATACGCAGTATTTT

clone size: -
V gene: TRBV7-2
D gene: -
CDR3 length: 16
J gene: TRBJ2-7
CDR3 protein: CASRPAGNYNPYEQYF
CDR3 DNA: TGTGCCAGCAGACCTGCCGGGAACTATAATCCCTACGAGCAGTACTTC

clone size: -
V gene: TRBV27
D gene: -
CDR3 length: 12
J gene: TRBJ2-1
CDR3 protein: CASSFTDRSQVF
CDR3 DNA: TGTGCCAGCAGTTTTACAGACAGGTCGCAAGTCTTC

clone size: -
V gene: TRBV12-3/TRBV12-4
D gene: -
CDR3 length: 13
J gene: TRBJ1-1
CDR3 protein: CASSPTLNTEAFF
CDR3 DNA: TGTGCCAGCAGCCCGACTTTGAACACTGAAGCTTTCTTT

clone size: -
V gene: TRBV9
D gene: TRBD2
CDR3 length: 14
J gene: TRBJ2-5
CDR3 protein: CASSVATGGETQYF
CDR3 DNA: TGTGCCAGCAGCGTAGCTACCGGGGGGGAGACCCAGTACTTC

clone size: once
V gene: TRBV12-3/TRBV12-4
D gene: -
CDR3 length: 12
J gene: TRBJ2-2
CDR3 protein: CASRPLGGELFF
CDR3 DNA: TGTGCCAGCAGGCCACTAGGTGGGGAGCTGTTTTTT

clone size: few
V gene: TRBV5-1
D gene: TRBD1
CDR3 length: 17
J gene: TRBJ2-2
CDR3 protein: CASSPGQGTGRSGELFF
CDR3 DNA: TGCGCCAGCAGCCCGGGACAGGGGACAGGGAGGTCCGGGGAGCTGTTTTTT

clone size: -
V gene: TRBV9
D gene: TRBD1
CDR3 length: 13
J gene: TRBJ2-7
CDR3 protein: CASSGQGAYEQYF
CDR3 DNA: TGTGCCAGTTCAGGACAGGGGGCTTACGAGCAGTACTTC

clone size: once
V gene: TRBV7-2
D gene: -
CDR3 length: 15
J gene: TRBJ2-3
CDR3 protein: CASSSRGTHTDTQYF
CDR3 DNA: TGTGCCAGCAGCTCCCGGGGGACCCACACAGATACGCAGTATTTT

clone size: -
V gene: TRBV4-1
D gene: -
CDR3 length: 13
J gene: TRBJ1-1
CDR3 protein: CASSQVAPPPVVF
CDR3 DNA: TGCGCCAGCAGCCAAGTTGCCCCTCCCCCAGTGGTGTTT

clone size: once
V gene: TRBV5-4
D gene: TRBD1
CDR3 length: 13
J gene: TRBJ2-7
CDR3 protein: CASSRDRAYEQYF
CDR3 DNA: TGTGCCAGCAGCCGGGACAGGGCCTACGAGCAGTACTTC

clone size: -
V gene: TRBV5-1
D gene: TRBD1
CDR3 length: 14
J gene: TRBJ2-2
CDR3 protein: CASTGQGDTGELFF
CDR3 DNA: TGCGCCAGCACAGGGCAGGGGGACACCGGGGAGCTGTTTTTT

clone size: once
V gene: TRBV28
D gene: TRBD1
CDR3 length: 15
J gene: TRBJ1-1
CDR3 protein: CASSLPGQAGTEAFF
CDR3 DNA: TGTGCCAGCAGTCTACCGGGACAGGCGGGGACTGAAGCTTTCTTT

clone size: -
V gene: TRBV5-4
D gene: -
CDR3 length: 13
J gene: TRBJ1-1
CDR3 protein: CASSGGQNTEAFF
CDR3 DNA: TGTGCCAGCAGCGGGGGACAGAACACTGAAGCTTTCTTT

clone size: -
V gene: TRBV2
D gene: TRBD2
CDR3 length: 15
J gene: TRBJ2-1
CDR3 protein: CASRLRTSGRNEQFF
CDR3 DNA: TGTGCCAGCAGATTGAGGACTAGCGGGAGAAATGAGCAGTTCTTC

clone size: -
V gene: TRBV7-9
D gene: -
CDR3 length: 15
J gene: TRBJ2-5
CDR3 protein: CASSSLKQGIETQYF
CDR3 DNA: TGTGCCAGCAGCTCCCTAAAGCAGGGAATAGAGACCCAGTACTTC

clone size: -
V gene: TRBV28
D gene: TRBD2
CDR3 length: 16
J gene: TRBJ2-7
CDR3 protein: CATGPRGLAGSYEQYF
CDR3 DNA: TGTGCCACCGGACCCCGAGGACTAGCGGGAAGCTACGAGCAGTACTTC

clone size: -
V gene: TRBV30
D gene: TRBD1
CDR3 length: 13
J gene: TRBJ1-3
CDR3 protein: CASTGGSGNTIYF
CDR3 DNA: TGTGCCTCAACAGGGGGCTCTGGAAACACCATATATTTT

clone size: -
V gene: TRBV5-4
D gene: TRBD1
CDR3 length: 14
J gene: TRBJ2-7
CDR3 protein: CASSLRGRSYEQYF
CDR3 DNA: TGTGCCAGCAGCTTGAGGGGGCGTTCCTACGAGCAGTACTTC

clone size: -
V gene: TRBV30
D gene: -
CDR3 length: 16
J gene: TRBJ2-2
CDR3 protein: CAWTTGFLTSGGELFF
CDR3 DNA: TGTGCCTGGACTACGGGGTTTCTTACCTCAGGCGGGGAGCTGTTTTTT

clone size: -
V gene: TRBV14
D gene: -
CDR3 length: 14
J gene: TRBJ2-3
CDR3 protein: CASSSQVTGDTQYF
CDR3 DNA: TGTGCCAGCAGCTCACAGGTCACTGGCGATACGCAGTATTTT

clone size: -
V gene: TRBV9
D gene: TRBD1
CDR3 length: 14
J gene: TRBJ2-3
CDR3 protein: CASSSRQGADTQYF
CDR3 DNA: TGTGCCAGCAGCTCCAGACAGGGAGCAGATACGCAGTATTTT

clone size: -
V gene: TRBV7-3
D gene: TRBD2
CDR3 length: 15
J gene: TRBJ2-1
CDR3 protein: CASSPSAGGPGEQFF
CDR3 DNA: TGTGCCAGCAGCCCCTCAGCGGGAGGGCCGGGTGAGCAGTTCTTC

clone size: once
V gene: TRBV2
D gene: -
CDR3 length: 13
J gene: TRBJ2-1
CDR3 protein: CASSESRENEQFF
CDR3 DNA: TGTGCCAGCAGTGAATCCCGGGAAAATGAGCAGTTCTTC

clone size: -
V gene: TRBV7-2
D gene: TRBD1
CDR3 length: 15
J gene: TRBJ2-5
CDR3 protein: CASSQARGQDGTQYF
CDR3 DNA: TGTGCCAGCAGCCAAGCCCGGGGACAGGACGGGACCCAGTACTTC